The subject of this entry is one T cell receptor beta chain. This specimen comes from a study of blood T cell repertoires in COVID-19. At the level of the study: Samples of COVID-19 (acute and convalescent) were obtained from the United States, Italy and Spain.

The CDR3 is made up of 15 amino acids. Germline CDR1 SGHRS, CDR2 YFSETQ. Trimming cost V 6 bases and J 4 bases; bases outside gene matches: 7. The method was immunoSEQ multiplex PCR; TCRdb's version includes in-frame clones alone and lacks a portion of them. Of roughly 100,000 clones listed, 81% are singletons. The chain employs TRBV5-1 and TRBJ2-2; 9 nucleotides align to TRBD1. The sample consisted of peripheral blood. This receptor was taken from a man aged 80 or over with COVID-19, enrolled during active disease. The CDR3 DNA reads as TGCGCCAGCATTTTGTCGGGACAGGGCACCGGGGAGCTGTTTTTT. It yields the protein CASILSGQGTGELFF. The full variable domain, rest sourced from reference TRBV5-1 and TRBJ2-2, is KAGVTQTPRYLIKTRGQQVTLSCSPISGHRSVSWYQQTPGQGLQFLFEYFSETQRNKGNFPGRFSGRQFSNSRSEMNVSTLELGDSALYLCASILSGQGTGELFFGEGSRLTVL.